The rows below give T cell receptor beta chains drawn from one sample of a study of blood T cell repertoires in COVID-19. Clones were sequenced by immunoSEQ multiplex PCR, and TCRdb holds only the in-frame ones, with some missing. The repertoire holds some 220,000 clones, 70% to 85% seen once, with 1.3% in the top ten. Sequences were obtained from PBMCs or T cells enriched from blood (not recorded which). These receptors were collected from a woman aged 40 to 49 with acute COVID-19. CDR3s include the opening cysteine and the closing phenylalanine or tryptophan. Each record gives: clone size, V gene, D gene, J gene, CDR3 DNA, CDR3 protein. The D gene is left open where the match is weak. Expanded clones are given a class, and other clones once, few, many or no size at all.

clone size: -; V gene: TRBV7-2; D gene: -; J gene: TRBJ2-5; CDR3 DNA: TGTGCCAGCAGCTTTTTTGGGGGGGAGACCCAGTACTTC; CDR3 protein: CASSFFGGETQYF
clone size: -; V gene: TRBV28; D gene: -; J gene: TRBJ1-3; CDR3 DNA: TGTGCCAGCAGTTCCACGGGTGGAAACACCATATATTTT; CDR3 protein: CASSSTGGNTIYF
clone size: few; V gene: TRBV30; D gene: -; J gene: TRBJ2-7; CDR3 DNA: TGTGCCTGGACCCAGGTAAACTCCTACGAGCAGTACTTC; CDR3 protein: CAWTQVNSYEQYF
clone size: -; V gene: TRBV19; D gene: -; J gene: TRBJ1-1; CDR3 DNA: TGTGCCAGTACGGAGGGGCGATTGAACACTGAAGCTTTCTTT; CDR3 protein: CASTEGRLNTEAFF
clone size: -; V gene: TRBV5-1; D gene: TRBD2; J gene: TRBJ2-7; CDR3 DNA: TGCGCCAGCAGCTTGAGGCTAGCGGGAGAGGCCTACGAGCAGTACTTC; CDR3 protein: CASSLRLAGEAYEQYF
clone size: -; V gene: TRBV29-1; D gene: TRBD1; J gene: TRBJ1-2; CDR3 DNA: TGCAGCGGCCAACGGGGACAGTCTTACACCTTC; CDR3 protein: CSGQRGQSYTF
clone size: -; V gene: TRBV9; D gene: -; J gene: TRBJ1-6; CDR3 DNA: TGTGCCAGCAGCGCAGGTCCTATCTCACCCCTCCACTTT; CDR3 protein: CASSAGPISPLHF
clone size: -; V gene: TRBV2; D gene: -; J gene: TRBJ2-7; CDR3 DNA: TGTGCCAGCACCTCAGACTACCTGGGGGAGCAGTACTTC; CDR3 protein: CASTSDYLGEQYF
clone size: -; V gene: TRBV15; D gene: -; J gene: TRBJ1-4; CDR3 DNA: TGTGCCACCAGCAGAGCCCGTGAAAAACTGTTTTTT; CDR3 protein: CATSRAREKLFF
clone size: -; V gene: TRBV5-1; D gene: -; J gene: TRBJ2-1; CDR3 DNA: TGCGCCAGCAGAGGCGGTTCCTACAATGAGCAGTTCTTC; CDR3 protein: CASRGGSYNEQFF
clone size: -; V gene: TRBV3-1/TRBV3-2; D gene: TRBD1; J gene: TRBJ2-7; CDR3 DNA: TGTGCCAGCAGCCCACGGACAGGGGGTACCTACGAGCAGTACTTC; CDR3 protein: CASSPRTGGTYEQYF
clone size: -; V gene: TRBV27; D gene: -; J gene: TRBJ1-4; CDR3 DNA: TGTGCCAGCACTTCAGGGGTCGGGGAAAAACTGTTTTTT; CDR3 protein: CASTSGVGEKLFF
clone size: -; V gene: TRBV4-1; D gene: -; J gene: TRBJ2-3; CDR3 DNA: TGCGCCAGCAGCCAAGTCCAGCGAACAGATACGCAGTATTTT; CDR3 protein: CASSQVQRTDTQYF
clone size: -; V gene: TRBV28; D gene: TRBD1; J gene: TRBJ1-1; CDR3 DNA: TGTGCCAGCAGTCCACTGACAGGGGTACTAAAAGCTTTCTTT; CDR3 protein: CASSPLTGVLKAFF
clone size: -; V gene: TRBV4-1; D gene: TRBD1; J gene: TRBJ2-7; CDR3 DNA: TGCGCCAGCAGCCACAACAACAGGGGCCGAACCTACGAGCAGTACTTC; CDR3 protein: CASSHNNRGRTYEQYF
clone size: -; V gene: TRBV5-6; D gene: -; J gene: TRBJ1-2; CDR3 DNA: TGTGCCAGCAGCTTGGCGGGACACCCAGCTAACTATGGCTACACCTTC; CDR3 protein: CASSLAGHPANYGYTF
clone size: -; V gene: TRBV4-1; D gene: -; J gene: TRBJ1-2; CDR3 DNA: TGCGCCAGCAGCCAAGAAATAGGGGATGGCTACACCTTC; CDR3 protein: CASSQEIGDGYTF
clone size: -; V gene: TRBV27; D gene: -; J gene: TRBJ1-4; CDR3 DNA: TGTGCCAGCAGGCGGACAGATAATGAAAAACTGTTTTTT; CDR3 protein: CASRRTDNEKLFF
clone size: few; V gene: TRBV9; D gene: -; J gene: TRBJ1-1; CDR3 DNA: TGTGCCAGCACCAAGAGTACAGGGAAAGATGAAGCTTTCTTT; CDR3 protein: CASTKSTGKDEAFF
clone size: once; V gene: TRBV9; D gene: TRBD1; J gene: TRBJ2-2; CDR3 DNA: TGTGCCAGCAGCGTAGCACAGGGGGCCGGGGAGCTGTTTTTT; CDR3 protein: CASSVAQGAGELFF
clone size: -; V gene: TRBV27; D gene: -; J gene: TRBJ2-3; CDR3 DNA: TGTGCCAGCCGGACACGGGGGTTGGTGGATACGCAGTATTTT; CDR3 protein: CASRTRGLVDTQYF
clone size: once; V gene: TRBV9; D gene: -; J gene: TRBJ1-1; CDR3 DNA: TGTGCCAGCAGCCAACCGGGGGAATACACTGAAGCTTTCTTT; CDR3 protein: CASSQPGEYTEAFF
clone size: -; V gene: TRBV15; D gene: -; J gene: TRBJ2-1; CDR3 DNA: TGTGCCACCAGCAAAAGGGGCAATGAGCAGTTCTTC; CDR3 protein: CATSKRGNEQFF
clone size: -; V gene: TRBV29-1; D gene: TRBD1; J gene: TRBJ2-2; CDR3 DNA: TGCAGCGTTGGGTCGACAGGGTCAATAGGGGAGCTGTTTTTT; CDR3 protein: CSVGSTGSIGELFF
clone size: -; V gene: TRBV27; D gene: -; J gene: TRBJ2-4; CDR3 DNA: TGTGCCAGTTCTCTCATCGGGGGATTAGCCAAAAACATTCAGTACTTC; CDR3 protein: CASSLIGGLAKNIQYF
clone size: -; V gene: TRBV12-3/TRBV12-4; D gene: -; J gene: TRBJ2-1; CDR3 DNA: TGTGCCAGCAGTCCGGGACTCCTGGAGCAGTTCTTC; CDR3 protein: CASSPGLLEQFF
clone size: -; V gene: TRBV10-3; D gene: TRBD2; J gene: TRBJ2-3; CDR3 DNA: TGTGCCATCAGTGAACTAGCGGGAGAGGCTACGCAGTATTTT; CDR3 protein: CAISELAGEATQYF
clone size: -; V gene: TRBV7-2; D gene: -; J gene: TRBJ1-3; CDR3 DNA: TGTGCCAGCAGCCCCGCAGGGAATAAGGGTGGAAACACCATATATTTT; CDR3 protein: CASSPAGNKGGNTIYF
clone size: -; V gene: TRBV29-1; D gene: TRBD1; J gene: TRBJ1-2; CDR3 DNA: TGCAGCGTTGAAGCGCCGACAGGGGACTATGGCTACACCTTC; CDR3 protein: CSVEAPTGDYGYTF
clone size: -; V gene: TRBV5-4; D gene: TRBD2; J gene: TRBJ2-1; CDR3 DNA: TGTGCCAGCAGCTTGGGACTAGCGTTGGTCAATGAGCAGTTCTTC; CDR3 protein: CASSLGLALVNEQFF
clone size: -; V gene: TRBV28; D gene: -; J gene: TRBJ2-2; CDR3 DNA: TGTGCCAGCAGTCCCCGCGGGTTAATCACCGGGGAGCTGTTTTTT; CDR3 protein: CASSPRGLITGELFF
clone size: few; V gene: TRBV5-1; D gene: TRBD2; J gene: TRBJ2-3; CDR3 DNA: TGCGCCAGCAGCTTGTCTGGGCGGGAGGGCAGCACAGATACGCAGTATTTT; CDR3 protein: CASSLSGREGSTDTQYF
clone size: once; V gene: TRBV20-1; D gene: TRBD1; J gene: TRBJ1-5; CDR3 DNA: TGCAGTGCCAGTACGGAGGGGGCAGGAGATCAGCCCCAGCATTTT; CDR3 protein: CSASTEGAGDQPQHF
clone size: -; V gene: TRBV28; D gene: -; J gene: TRBJ1-4; CDR3 DNA: TGTGCCAGCAGCAACCGGCAGGGGTTTTACGAAAAACTGTTTTTT; CDR3 protein: CASSNRQGFYEKLFF
clone size: -; V gene: TRBV7-2; D gene: -; J gene: TRBJ1-1; CDR3 DNA: TGTGCCAGCAGCTTACCACAGGGAGATTACACTGAAGCTTTCTTT; CDR3 protein: CASSLPQGDYTEAFF
clone size: -; V gene: TRBV21-1; D gene: -; J gene: TRBJ2-7; CDR3 DNA: TGTGCCAGCAGCAAATGGTCTAGCGGGGCTAGCTCCTACGAGCAGTACTTC; CDR3 protein: CASSKWSSGASSYEQYF
clone size: -; V gene: TRBV27; D gene: TRBD2; J gene: TRBJ2-1; CDR3 DNA: TGTGCCAGCAGTTCGAGACTAGCGGGGGGGAACAATGAGCAGTTCTTC; CDR3 protein: CASSSRLAGGNNEQFF
clone size: -; V gene: TRBV14; D gene: TRBD1; J gene: TRBJ2-5; CDR3 DNA: TGTGCCAGCAGCCAGAAGCCGGGACAGGCGCAAGAGACCCAGTACTTC; CDR3 protein: CASSQKPGQAQETQYF
clone size: -; V gene: TRBV9; D gene: -; J gene: TRBJ1-6; CDR3 DNA: TGTGCCAGCAGCGTAGCCCCGGAGTCGGGTTCACCCCTCCACTTT; CDR3 protein: CASSVAPESGSPLHF